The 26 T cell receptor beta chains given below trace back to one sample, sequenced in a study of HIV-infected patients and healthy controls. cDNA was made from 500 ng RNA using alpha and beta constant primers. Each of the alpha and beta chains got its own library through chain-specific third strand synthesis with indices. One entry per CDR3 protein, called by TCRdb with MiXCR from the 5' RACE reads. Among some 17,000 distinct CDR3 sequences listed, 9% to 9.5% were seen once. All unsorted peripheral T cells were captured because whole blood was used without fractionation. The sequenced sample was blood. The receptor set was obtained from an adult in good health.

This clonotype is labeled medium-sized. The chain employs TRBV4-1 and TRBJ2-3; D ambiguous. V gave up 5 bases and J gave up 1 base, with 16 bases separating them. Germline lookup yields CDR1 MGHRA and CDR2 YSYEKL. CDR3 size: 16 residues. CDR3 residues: CASSGVGYLRTDTQYF. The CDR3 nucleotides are TGCGCCAGCAGCGGGGTCGGGTATCTCCGCACAGATACGCAGTATTTT.

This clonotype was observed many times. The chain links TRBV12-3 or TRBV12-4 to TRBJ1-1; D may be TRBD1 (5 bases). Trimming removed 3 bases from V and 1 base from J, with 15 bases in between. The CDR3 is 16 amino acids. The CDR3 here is CASSLLMGRANTEAFF. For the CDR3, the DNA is TGTGCCAGCAGTTTGTTGATGGGCAGGGCGAACACTGAAGCTTTCTTT.

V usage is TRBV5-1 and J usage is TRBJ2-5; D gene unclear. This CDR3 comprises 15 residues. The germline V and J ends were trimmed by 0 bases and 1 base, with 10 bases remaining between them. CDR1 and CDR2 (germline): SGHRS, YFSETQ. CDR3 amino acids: CASSLAKGSQETQYF. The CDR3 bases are TGCGCCAGCAGCTTGGCCAAGGGAAGCCAAGAGACCCAGTACTTC. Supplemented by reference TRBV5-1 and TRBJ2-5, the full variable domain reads KAGVTQTPRYLIKTRGQQVTLSCSPISGHRSVSWYQQTPGQGLQFLFEYFSETQRNKGNFPGRFSGRQFSNSRSEMNVSTLELGDSALYLCASSLAKGSQETQYFGPGTRLLVL.

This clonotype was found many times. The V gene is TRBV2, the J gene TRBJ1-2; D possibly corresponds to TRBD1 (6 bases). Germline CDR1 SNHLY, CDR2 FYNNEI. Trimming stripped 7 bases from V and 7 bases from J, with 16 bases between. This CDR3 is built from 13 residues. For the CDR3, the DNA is TGTGCCAGCAACCGGCCGGGGGACACTGGCTACACCTTC. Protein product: CASNRPGDTGYTF.

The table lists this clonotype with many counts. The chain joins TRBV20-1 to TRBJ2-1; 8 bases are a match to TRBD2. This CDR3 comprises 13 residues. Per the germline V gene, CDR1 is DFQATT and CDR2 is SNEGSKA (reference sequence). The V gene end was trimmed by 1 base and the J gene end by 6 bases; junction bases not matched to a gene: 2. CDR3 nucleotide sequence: TGCAGTGCTAGAGGTCTAGCGGGCAATGAGCAGTTCTTC. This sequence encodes CSARGLAGNEQFF.

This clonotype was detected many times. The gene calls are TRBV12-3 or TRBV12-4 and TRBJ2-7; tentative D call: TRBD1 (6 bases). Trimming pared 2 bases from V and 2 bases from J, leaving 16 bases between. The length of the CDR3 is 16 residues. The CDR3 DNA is TGTGCCAGCAGTTTATACTGGGACACCTTAACCTACGAGCAGTACTTC. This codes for CASSLYWDTLTYEQYF.

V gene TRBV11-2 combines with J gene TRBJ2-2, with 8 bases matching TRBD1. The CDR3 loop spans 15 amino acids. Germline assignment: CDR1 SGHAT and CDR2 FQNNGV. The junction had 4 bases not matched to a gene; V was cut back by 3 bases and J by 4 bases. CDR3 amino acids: CASSFDRGPTGELFF. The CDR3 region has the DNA TGTGCCAGCAGCTTCGACAGGGGCCCCACCGGGGAGCTGTTTTTT.

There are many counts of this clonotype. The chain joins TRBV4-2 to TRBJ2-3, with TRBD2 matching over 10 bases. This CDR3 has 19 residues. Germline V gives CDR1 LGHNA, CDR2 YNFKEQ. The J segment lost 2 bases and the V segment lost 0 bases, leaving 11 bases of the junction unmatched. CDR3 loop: CASSQEASGSGGVTDTQYF. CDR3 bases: TGTGCCAGCAGCCAAGAAGCTAGCGGGAGTGGTGGGGTCACAGATACGCAGTATTTT.

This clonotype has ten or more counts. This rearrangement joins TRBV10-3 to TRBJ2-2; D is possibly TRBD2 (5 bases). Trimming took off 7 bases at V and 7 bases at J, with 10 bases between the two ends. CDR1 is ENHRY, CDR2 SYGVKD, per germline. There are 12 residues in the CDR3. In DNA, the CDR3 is TGTGCCATCACTCTTACTAGCGGGGAGCTGTTTTTT. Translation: CAITLTSGELFF.

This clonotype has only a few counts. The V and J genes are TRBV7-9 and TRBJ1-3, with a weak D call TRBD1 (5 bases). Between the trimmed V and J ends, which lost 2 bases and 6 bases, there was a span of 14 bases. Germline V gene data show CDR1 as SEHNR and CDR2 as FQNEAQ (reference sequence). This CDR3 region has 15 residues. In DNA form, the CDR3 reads TGTGCCAGCAGCTTAATGGCAGGGCCGTTAAACACCATATATTTT. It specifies CASSLMAGPLNTIYF.

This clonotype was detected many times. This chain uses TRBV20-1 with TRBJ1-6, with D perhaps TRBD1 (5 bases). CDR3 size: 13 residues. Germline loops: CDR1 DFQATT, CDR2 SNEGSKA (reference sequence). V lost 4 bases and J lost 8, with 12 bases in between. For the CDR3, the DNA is TGCAGTGCTATGGGGGTCGGGGATTCACCCCTCCACTTT. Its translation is CSAMGVGDSPLHF.

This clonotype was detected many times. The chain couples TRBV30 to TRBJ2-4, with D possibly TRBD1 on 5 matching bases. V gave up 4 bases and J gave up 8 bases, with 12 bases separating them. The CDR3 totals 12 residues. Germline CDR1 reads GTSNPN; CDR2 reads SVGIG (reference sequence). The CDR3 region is CAWKGAQDIQYF. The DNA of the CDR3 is TGTGCCTGGAAAGGGGCACAGGACATTCAGTACTTC.

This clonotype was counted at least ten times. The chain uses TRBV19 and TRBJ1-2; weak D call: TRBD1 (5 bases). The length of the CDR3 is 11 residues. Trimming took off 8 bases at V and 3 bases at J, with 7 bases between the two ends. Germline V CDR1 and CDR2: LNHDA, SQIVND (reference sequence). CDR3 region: CASGRDYGYTF. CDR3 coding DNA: TGTGCCAGTGGCAGGGACTATGGCTACACCTTC.

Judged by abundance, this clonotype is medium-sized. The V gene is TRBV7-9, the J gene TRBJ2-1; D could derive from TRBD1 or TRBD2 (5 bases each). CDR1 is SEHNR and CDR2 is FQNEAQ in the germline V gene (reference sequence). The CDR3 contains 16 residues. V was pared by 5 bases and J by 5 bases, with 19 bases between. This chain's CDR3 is CASSPSWGYPNNEQFF. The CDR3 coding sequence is TGTGCCAGCAGCCCAAGCTGGGGGTACCCCAACAATGAGCAGTTCTTC.

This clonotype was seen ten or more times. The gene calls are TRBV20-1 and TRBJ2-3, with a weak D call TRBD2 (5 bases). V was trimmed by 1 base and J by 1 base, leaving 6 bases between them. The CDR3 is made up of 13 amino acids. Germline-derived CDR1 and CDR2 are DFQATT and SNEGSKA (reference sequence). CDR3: CSARAEGTDTQYF. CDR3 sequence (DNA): TGCAGTGCTAGAGCGGAGGGCACAGATACGCAGTATTTT.

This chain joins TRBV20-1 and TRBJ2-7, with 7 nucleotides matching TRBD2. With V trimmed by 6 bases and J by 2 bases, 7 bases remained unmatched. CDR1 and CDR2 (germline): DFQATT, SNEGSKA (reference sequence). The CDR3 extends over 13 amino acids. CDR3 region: CSAAGVGAYEQYV. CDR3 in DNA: TGCAGTGCCGCGGGGGTAGGGGCCTACGAGCAGTACGTC.

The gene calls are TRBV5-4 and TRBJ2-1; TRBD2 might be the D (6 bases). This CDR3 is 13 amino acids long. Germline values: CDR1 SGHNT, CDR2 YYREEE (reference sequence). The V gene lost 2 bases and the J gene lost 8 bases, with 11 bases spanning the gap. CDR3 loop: CASSFQLADEQFF. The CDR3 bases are TGTGCCAGCAGCTTTCAACTAGCCGATGAGCAGTTCTTC.

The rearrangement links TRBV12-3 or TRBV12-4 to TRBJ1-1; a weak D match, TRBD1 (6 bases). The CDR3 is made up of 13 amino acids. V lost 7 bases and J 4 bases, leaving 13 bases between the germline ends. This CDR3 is CASTQGGGTEAFF. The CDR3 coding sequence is TGTGCCAGCACCCAGGGAGGGGGCACTGAAGCTTTCTTT.

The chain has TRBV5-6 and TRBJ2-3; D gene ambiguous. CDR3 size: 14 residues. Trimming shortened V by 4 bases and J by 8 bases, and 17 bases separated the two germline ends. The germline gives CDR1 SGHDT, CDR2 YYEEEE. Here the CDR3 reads CASSQSKVLPTQYF. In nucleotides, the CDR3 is TGTGCCAGCAGCCAATCGAAAGTCCTCCCTACGCAGTATTTT.

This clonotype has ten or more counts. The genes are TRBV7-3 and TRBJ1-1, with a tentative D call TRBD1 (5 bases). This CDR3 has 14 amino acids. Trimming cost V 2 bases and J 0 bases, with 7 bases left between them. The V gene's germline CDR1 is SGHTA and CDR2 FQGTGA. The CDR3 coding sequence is TGTGCCAGCAGCTTAGGGGGGTTGAACACTGAAGCTTTCTTT. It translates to CASSLGGLNTEAFF.

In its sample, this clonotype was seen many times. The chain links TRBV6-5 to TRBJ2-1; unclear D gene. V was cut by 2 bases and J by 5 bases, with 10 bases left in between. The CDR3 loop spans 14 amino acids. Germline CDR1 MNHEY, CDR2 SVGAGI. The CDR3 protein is CASSYGYRHNEQFF. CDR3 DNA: TGTGCCAGCAGTTACGGGTACCGACACAATGAGCAGTTCTTC.

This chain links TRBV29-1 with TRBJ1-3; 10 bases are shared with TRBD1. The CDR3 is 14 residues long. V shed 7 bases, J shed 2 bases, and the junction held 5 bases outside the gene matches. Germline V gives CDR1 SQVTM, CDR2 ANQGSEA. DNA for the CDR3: TGCAGCGCCATGGACAGGGGGACTGGAAACACCATATATTTT. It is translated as CSAMDRGTGNTIYF.

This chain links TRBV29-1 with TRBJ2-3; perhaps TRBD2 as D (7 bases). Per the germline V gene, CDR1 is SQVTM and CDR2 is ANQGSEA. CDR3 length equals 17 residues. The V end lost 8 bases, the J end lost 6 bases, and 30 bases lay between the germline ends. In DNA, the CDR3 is TGCAGCATCCGTCCGGGACCCTGGAGGGGGGGCCCGGATACGCAGTATTTT. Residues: CSIRPGPWRGGPDTQYF.

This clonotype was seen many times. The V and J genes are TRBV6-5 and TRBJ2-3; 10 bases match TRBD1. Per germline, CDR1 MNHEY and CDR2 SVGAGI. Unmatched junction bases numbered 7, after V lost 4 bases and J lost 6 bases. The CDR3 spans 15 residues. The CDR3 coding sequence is TGTGCCAGCAGTTGGGACAGGGGCTCCACTGATACGCAGTATTTT. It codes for CASSWDRGSTDTQYF.

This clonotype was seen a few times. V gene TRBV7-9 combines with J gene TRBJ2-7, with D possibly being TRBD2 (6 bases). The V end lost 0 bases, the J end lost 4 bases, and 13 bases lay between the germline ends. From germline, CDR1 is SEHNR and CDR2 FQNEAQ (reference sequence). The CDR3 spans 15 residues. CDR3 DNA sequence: TGTGCCAGCAGCTTAGCGAGTAGCGGAGCATACGAGCAGTACGTC. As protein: CASSLASSGAYEQYV.

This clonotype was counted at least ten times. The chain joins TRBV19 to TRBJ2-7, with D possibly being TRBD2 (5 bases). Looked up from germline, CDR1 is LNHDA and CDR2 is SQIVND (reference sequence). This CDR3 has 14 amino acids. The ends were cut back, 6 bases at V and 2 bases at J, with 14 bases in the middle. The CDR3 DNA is TGTGCCAGTAGGCCGGAGGAGGCGACCTACGAGCAGTACGTC. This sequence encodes CASRPEEATYEQYV.